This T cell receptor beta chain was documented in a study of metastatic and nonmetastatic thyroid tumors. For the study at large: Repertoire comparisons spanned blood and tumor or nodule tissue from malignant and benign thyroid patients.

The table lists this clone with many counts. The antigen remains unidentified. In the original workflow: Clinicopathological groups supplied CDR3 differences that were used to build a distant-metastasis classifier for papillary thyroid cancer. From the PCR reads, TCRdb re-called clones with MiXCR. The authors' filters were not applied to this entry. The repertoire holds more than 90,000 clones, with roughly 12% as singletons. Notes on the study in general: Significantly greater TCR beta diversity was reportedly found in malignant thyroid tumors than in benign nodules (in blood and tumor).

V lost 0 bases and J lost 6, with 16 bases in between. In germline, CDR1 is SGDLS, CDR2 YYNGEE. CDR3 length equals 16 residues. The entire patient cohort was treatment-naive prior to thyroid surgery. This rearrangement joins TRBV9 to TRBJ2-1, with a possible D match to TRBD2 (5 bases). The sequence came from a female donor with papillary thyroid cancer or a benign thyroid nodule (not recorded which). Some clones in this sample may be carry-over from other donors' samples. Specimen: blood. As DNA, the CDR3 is TGTGCCAGCAGCGTAGGGGCTAGCCCCTCTGGCAATGAGCAGTTCTTC. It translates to CASSVGASPSGNEQFF.